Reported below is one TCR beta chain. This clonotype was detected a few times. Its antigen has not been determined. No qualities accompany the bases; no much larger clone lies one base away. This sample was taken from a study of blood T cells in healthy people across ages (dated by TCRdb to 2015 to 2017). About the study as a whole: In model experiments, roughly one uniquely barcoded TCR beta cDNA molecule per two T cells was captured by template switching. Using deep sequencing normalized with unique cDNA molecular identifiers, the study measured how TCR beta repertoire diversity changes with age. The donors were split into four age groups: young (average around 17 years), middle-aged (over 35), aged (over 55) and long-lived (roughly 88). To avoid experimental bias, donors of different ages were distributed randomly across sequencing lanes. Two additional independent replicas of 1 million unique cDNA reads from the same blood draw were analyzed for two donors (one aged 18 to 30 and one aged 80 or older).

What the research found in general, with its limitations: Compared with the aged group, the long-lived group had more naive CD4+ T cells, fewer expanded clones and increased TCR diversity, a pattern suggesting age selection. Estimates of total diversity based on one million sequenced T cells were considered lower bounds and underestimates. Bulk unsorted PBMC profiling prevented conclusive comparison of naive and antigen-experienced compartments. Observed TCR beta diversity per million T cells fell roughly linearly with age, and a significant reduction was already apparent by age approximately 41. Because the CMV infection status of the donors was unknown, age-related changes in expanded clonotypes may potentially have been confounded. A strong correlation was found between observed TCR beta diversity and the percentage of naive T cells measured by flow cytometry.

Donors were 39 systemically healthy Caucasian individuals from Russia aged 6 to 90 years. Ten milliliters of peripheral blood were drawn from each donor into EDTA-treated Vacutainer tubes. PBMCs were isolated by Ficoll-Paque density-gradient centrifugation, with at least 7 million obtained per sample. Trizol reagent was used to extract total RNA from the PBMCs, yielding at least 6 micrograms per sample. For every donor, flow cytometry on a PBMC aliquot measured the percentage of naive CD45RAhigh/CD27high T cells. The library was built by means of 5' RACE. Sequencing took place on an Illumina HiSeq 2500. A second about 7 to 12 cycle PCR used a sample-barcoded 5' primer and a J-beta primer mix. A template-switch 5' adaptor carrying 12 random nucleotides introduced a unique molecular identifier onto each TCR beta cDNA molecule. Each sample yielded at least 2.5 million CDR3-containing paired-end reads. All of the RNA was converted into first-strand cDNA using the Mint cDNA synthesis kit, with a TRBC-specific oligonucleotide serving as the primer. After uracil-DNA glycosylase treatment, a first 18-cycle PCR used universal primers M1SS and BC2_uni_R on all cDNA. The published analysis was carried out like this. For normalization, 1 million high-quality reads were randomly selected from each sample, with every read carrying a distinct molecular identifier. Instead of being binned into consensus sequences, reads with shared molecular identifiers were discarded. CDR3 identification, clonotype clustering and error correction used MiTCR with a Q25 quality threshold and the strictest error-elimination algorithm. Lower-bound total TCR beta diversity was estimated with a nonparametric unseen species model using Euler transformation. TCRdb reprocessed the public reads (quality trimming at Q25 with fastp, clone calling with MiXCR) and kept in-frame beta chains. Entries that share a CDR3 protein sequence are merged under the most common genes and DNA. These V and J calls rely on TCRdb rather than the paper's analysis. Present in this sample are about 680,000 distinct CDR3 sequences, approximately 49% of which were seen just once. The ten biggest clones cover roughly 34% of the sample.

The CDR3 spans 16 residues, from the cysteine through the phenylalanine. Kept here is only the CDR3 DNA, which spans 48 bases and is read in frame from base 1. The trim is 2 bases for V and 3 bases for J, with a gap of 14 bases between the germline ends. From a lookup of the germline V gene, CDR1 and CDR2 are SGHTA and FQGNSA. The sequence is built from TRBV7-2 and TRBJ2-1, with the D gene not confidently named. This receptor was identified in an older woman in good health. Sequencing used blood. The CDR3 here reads CASSLWTSASYNEQFF. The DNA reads TGTGCCAGCAGCTTATGGACCTCGGCGAGCTACAATGAGCAGTTCTTC.